The 5 T cell receptor beta chains given below trace back to one sample, sequenced in a study of cytomegalovirus exposure and HLA in healthy donors. The PCR ran on 60 Vbeta and 13 Jbeta primers. TCRdb's table, derived via immunoSEQ multiplex PCR, lists solely in-frame clones and lacks some. Of about 160,000 clones listed, roughly 76% are singletons. Sequencing used PBMCs. The receptors stem from a man between 60 and 70 years old in good health and CMV-seronegative.

V usage is TRBV4-3 and J usage is TRBJ2-4, with 8 nucleotides matching TRBD2. The CDR3 spans 15 residues. The trim removed 0 bases at V and 6 bases at J, leaving 4 bases unmatched. The germline V gene has CDR1 LGHNA and CDR2 YSLEER. CDR3 protein: CASSQERRGVNIQYF. CDR3 nucleotides: TGCGCCAGCAGCCAAGAGCGGCGGGGGGTAAACATTCAGTACTTC.

V is TRBV30 and J is TRBJ1-2; 8 positions agree with TRBD1. This CDR3 is built from 13 residues. J lost 4 bases, V lost 2 bases, and 3 bases had no gene match. The V gene's germline CDR1 is GTSNPN and CDR2 SVGIG (reference sequence). The DNA of the CDR3 is TGTGCCTGGAGTCCAGGGGGCATCTATGGCTACACCTTC. This codes for CAWSPGGIYGYTF.

The rearrangement joins TRBV30 to TRBJ2-6; D perhaps matches TRBD1 (6 bases). With 2 bases removed from V and 4 bases from J, the gap between germline ends came to 9 bases. The length of the CDR3 is 14 residues. Germline-derived CDR1 and CDR2 are GTSNPN and SVGIG (reference sequence). The CDR3 is CAWSRGTGANVLTF. The DNA for the CDR3 is TGTGCCTGGAGTAGGGGGACCGGGGCCAACGTCCTGACTTTC.

The rearrangement joins TRBV15 to TRBJ2-7, with D tentatively TRBD2 (5 bases). V gave up 0 bases and J gave up 9 bases, with 18 bases separating them. CDR3 size: 15 residues. Germline values: CDR1 LNHNV, CDR2 YYDKDF (reference sequence). The CDR3 DNA sequence: TGTGCCACCAGCAGAGATCTGGACTCTTTTGAAGGGCAGTACTTC. It yields the protein CATSRDLDSFEGQYF.

In regard to this clone: Germline is not matched at one junction end, which may reflect a read error. This chain connects TRBV20-1 to TRBJ1-1; D is ambiguous. Germline-derived CDR1 and CDR2 are DFQATT and SNEGSKA (reference sequence). This CDR3 comprises 10 residues. CDR3 amino acids: CSVPHTEAFF. CDR3 DNA sequence: TGCAGTGTCCCACACACAGAAGCTTTCTTT.